This T cell receptor beta chain came from a study of control samples from healthy donors and cancer patients. TCRdb keeps only in-frame clones here, not all; method: immunoSEQ multiplex PCR. The sample holds 70,000 to 100,000 clones; 90% to 95% are singletons and the top ten take approximately 18%. After removal of 5 bases from V and 4 bases from J, the junction contained 3 bases not matched to a gene. The CDR3 runs to 13 residues. Germline V lookup: CDR1 LNHDA, CDR2 SQIVND (reference sequence). Material for sequencing was blood. The receptor's source is a man aged 45-65 years in good health. V and J are TRBV19 and TRBJ1-1, with 8 bases aligning to TRBD1. The CDR3 coding sequence is TGTGCCAGTAGTGACAGGGGCCTCACTGAAGCTTTCTTT. Protein: CASSDRGLTEAFF.